The clone carrying this TCR beta chain was seen more than once but under ten times. This CDR3 is 11 amino acids long. Per the germline V gene, CDR1 is SEHNR and CDR2 is FQNEAQ (reference sequence). V lost 4 bases, J lost 7 bases, and 7 bases lay in between. The source of the sample is a study of technical replicates of blood from a few donors. Libraries were prepared by immunoSEQ multiplex PCR; TCRdb keeps only in-frame clonotypes and omits some of them. The profile covers some 64,000 clones, with almost 95% appearing a single time and about 4.4% taken by the ten largest. This chain connects TRBV7-9 to TRBJ1-1; no reliable D call. Sequences were obtained from PBMCs. The TCR was taken from a human donor in good health. Some clones in this sample may be carry-over from other donors' samples. This CDR3 reads CASSSRSEAFF. CDR3 nucleotides: TGTGCCAGCAGCTCACGGAGTGAAGCTTTCTTT.